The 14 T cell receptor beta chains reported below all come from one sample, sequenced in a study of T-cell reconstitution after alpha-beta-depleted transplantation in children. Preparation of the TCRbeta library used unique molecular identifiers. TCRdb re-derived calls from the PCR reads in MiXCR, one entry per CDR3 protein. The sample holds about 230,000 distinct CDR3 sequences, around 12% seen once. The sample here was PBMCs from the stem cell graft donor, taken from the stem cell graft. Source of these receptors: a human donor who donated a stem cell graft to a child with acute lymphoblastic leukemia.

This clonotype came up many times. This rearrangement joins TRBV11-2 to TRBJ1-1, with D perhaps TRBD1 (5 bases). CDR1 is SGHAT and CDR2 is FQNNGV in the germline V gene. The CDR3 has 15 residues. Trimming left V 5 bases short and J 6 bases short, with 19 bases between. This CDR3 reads CASSRDGGIGSEAFF. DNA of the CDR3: TGTGCCAGCAGCCGGGACGGGGGGATAGGGTCTGAAGCTTTCTTT.

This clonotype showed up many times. The CDR3 is CSARLVNLYGYTF. In DNA form, the CDR3 reads TGCAGTGCTAGGTTGGTGAACCTCTATGGCTACACCTTC. This sequence joins TRBV20-1 and TRBJ1-2, with D unresolved. There are 13 residues in the CDR3. The germline V gene has CDR1 DFQATT and CDR2 SNEGSKA (reference sequence). Trimming took off 3 bases at V and 4 bases at J, with 12 bases between the two ends.

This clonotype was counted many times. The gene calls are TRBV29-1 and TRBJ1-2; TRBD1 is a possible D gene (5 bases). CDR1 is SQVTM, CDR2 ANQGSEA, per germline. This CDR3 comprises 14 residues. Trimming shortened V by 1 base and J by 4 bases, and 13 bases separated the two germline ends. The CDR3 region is CSVEGRGLGYGYTF. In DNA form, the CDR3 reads TGCAGCGTTGAAGGCCGGGGGTTAGGCTATGGCTACACCTTC.

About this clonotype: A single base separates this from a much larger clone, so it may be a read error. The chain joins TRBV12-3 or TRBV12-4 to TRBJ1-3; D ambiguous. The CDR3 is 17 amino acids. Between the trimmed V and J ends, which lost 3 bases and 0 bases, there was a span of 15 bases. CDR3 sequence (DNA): TGTGCCAGCAGTTTTAAGGCATTTGTAATCTCTGGAAACACCATATATTTT. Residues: CASSFKAFVISGNTIYF.

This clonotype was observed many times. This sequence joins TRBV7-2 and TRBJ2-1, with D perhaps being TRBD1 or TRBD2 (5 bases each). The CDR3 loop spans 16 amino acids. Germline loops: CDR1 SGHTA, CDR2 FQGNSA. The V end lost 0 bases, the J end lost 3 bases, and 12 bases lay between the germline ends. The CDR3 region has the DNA TGTGCCAGCAGCTTAGCTTTTTCGGGGCGCTACAATGAGCAGTTCTTC. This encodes CASSLAFSGRYNEQFF.

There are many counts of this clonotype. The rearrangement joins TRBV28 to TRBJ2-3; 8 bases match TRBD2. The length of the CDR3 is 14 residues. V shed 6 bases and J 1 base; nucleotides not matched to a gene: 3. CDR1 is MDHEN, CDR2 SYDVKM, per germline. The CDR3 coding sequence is TGTGCCAGCAGACCAGCGGGAGGCACAGATACGCAGTATTTT. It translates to CASRPAGGTDTQYF.

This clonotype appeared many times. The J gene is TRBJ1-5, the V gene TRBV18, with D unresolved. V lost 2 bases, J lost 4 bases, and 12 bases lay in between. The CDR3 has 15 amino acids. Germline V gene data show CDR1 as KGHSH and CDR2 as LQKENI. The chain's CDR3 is CASSPEGHGNQPQHF. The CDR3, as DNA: TGTGCCAGCTCACCAGAAGGGCACGGAAATCAGCCCCAGCATTTT.

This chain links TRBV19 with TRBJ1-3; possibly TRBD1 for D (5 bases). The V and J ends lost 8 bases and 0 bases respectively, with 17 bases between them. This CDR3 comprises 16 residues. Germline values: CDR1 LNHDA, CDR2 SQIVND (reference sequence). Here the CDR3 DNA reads TGTGCCAGTTCGGGACCACCTCCTTACTCTGGAAACACCATATATTTT. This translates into CASSGPPPYSGNTIYF.

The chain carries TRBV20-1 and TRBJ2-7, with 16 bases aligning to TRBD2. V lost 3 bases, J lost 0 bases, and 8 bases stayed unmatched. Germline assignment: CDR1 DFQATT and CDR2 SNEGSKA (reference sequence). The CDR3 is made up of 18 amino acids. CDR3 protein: CSASIPGLAGGYSYEQYF. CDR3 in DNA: TGCAGTGCTAGTATCCCGGGACTAGCGGGAGGGTACTCCTACGAGCAGTACTTC.

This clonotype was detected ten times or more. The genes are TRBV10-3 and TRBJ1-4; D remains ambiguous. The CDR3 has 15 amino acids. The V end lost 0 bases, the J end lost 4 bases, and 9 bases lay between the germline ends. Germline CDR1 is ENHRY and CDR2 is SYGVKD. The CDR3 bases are TGTGCCATCAGTGAGTCATCCCCGATTAATGAAAAACTGTTTTTT. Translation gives CAISESSPINEKLFF.

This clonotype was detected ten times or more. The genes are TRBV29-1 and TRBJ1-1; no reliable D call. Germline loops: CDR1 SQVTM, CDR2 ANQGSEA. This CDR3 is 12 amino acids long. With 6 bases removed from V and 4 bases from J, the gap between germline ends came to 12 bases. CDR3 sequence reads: CSVLPAGTEAFF. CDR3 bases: TGCAGCGTCCTACCCGCGGGCACTGAAGCTTTCTTT. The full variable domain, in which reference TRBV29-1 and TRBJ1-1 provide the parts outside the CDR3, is SAVISQKPSRDICQRGTSLTIQCQVDSQVTMMFWYRQQPGQSLTLIATANQGSEATYESGFVIDKFPISRPNLTFSTLTVSNMSPEDSSIYLCSVLPAGTEAFFGQGTRLTVV.

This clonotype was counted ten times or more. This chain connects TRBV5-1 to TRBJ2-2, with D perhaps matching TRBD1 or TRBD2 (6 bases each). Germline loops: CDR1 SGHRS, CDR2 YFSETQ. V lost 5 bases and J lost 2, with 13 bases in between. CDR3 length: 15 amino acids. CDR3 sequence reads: CASRAGHPNTGELFF. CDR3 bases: TGCGCCAGCAGGGCGGGACACCCCAACACCGGGGAGCTGTTTTTT.

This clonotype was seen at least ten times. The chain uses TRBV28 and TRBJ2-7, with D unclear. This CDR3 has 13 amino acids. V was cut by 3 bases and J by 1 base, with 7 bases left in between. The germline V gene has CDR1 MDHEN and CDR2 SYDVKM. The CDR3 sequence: CASSLHRSYEQYF. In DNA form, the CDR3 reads TGTGCCAGCAGTTTGCACAGATCCTACGAGCAGTACTTC.

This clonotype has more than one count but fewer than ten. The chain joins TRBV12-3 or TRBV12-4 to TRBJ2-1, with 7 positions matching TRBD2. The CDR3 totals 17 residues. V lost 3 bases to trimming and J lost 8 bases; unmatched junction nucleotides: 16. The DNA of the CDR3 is TGTGCCAGCAGTTTTTGGGTCGTGGGAGGGCCGAGCGATGAGCAGTTCTTC. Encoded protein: CASSFWVVGGPSDEQFF.